These 20 T cell receptor beta chains were sequenced from one sample in a study of blood T cell repertoires in COVID-19. TCRdb's copy holds only in-frame clones and misses some; the assay was immunoSEQ multiplex PCR. The sample lists about 470,000 clones, approximately 86% seen once, with under 0.85% in the top ten. The sample comprised PBMCs or T cells enriched from blood (not recorded which). The source is a woman younger than 35 who had recovered from COVID-19.

The chain couples TRBV5-1 to TRBJ2-3; D unclear. Germline CDR1 SGHRS, CDR2 YFSETQ. Between the trimmed V and J ends, which lost 0 bases and 4 bases, there was a span of 9 bases. CDR3 size: 14 residues. The CDR3 DNA reads TGCGCCAGCAGCTTGGCCAGTCTCGCAGATACGCAGTATTTT. This sequence encodes CASSLASLADTQYF.

The chain combines TRBV20-1 with TRBJ1-3; 8 bases are a match to TRBD1. The trim removed 3 bases at V and 2 bases at J, leaving 6 bases unmatched. Germline loops: CDR1 DFQATT, CDR2 SNEGSKA (reference sequence). This CDR3 is built from 15 residues. The CDR3 DNA reads as TGCAGTGCTAGTGCGGGACAGGCAACTGGAAACACCATATATTTT. The encoded protein is CSASAGQATGNTIYF.

The gene calls are TRBV18 and TRBJ1-3; D remains ambiguous. Per germline, CDR1 KGHSH and CDR2 LQKENI. The CDR3 loop spans 14 amino acids. Trimming took 2 bases from V and 0 from J, leaving 5 bases between them. The CDR3 nucleotides read TGTGCCAGCTCACCATCAAACTCTGGAAACACCATATATTTT. Translated, it gives CASSPSNSGNTIYF.

This sequence joins TRBV5-4 and TRBJ1-3; no clear D gene. The CDR3 has 15 residues. V was pared by 0 bases and J by 1 base, with 8 bases between. CDR1 SGHNT and CDR2 YYREEE come from the germline V gene (reference sequence). In nucleotides, the CDR3 is TGTGCCAGCAGCTTGGCCCAGGCTTCTGGAAACACCATATATTTT. It yields the protein CASSLAQASGNTIYF.

The chain carries TRBV6-5 and TRBJ1-2, with no clear D. Per germline, CDR1 MNHEY and CDR2 SVGAGI. The V end was cut by 5 bases, the J end by 6 bases, with 13 bases between. The CDR3 length is 13 residues. For the CDR3, the DNA is TGTGCCAGCAGTCCGTATCCCGGGGATGGCTACACCTTC. Amino acids: CASSPYPGDGYTF.

The rearrangement joins TRBV7-2 to TRBJ1-2; D gene ambiguous. The CDR3 is 17 amino acids. V was clipped by 1 base and J by 2 bases, with 17 bases between them. Germline CDR1 is SGHTA and CDR2 is FQGNSA. CDR3 protein: CASSLDGRAGSNYGYTF. The CDR3 bases are TGTGCCAGCAGCTTAGACGGGAGGGCGGGGTCCAACTATGGCTACACCTTC.

The genes are TRBV12-5 and TRBJ2-5; TRBD2 agrees at 10 bases. Germline V gives CDR1 LGHNT, CDR2 FRNRAP. V was pared by 1 base and J by 2 bases, with 19 bases of the junction left unmatched. The CDR3 has 21 amino acids. The CDR3 nucleotides are TGTGCTAGTGGTTTGGCCCCAACCTTAATTAGCGGGGGGCCGGGACAAGAGACCCAGTACTTC. This sequence encodes CASGLAPTLISGGPGQETQYF.

This chain's CDR3 is CASKPSANTGELFF. CDR3 DNA: TGTGCCAGCAAGCCAAGCGCGAACACCGGGGAGCTGTTTTTT. This chain connects TRBV2 to TRBJ2-2; D is ambiguous. CDR1 and CDR2 from the germline V gene are SNHLY and FYNNEI. V was clipped by 7 bases and J by 0 bases, with 9 bases between them. This CDR3 comprises 14 residues.

The CDR3 loop reads CASSSGRDRVRETQYF. The CDR3 DNA follows: TGTGCCAGCAGCTCAGGCCGGGACAGGGTGAGGGAGACCCAGTACTTC. The chain employs TRBV5-4 and TRBJ2-5; 9 positions match TRBD1. The V segment lost 3 bases and the J segment 5 bases; nucleotides outside the gene matches: 11. From germline, CDR1 is SGHNT and CDR2 YYREEE (reference sequence). This CDR3 spans 16 amino acids.

This rearrangement joins TRBV6-2 or TRBV6-3 to TRBJ1-5; D unresolved. The germline V and J ends were trimmed by 2 bases and 1 base, with 15 bases remaining between them. CDR1 is MNHEY, CDR2 SVGEGT, per germline. This CDR3 is 17 amino acids long. The CDR3 DNA is TGTGCCAGCAGTTACCCCCTCAGTCCTGCCAGCAATCAGCCCCAGCATTTT. This sequence encodes CASSYPLSPASNQPQHF.

V usage is TRBV3-1 (or the pseudogene TRBV3-2) and J usage is TRBJ1-1; the D is unclear. Germline V gives CDR1 LGHDT, CDR2 YNNKEL (reference sequence). The V gene lost 2 bases and the J gene lost 4 bases, with 17 bases spanning the gap. CDR3 length equals 16 residues. The DNA of the CDR3 is TGTGCCAGCAGCCAATTGAGTGGGGTACTAGGCACTGAAGCTTTCTTT. Translating it yields CASSQLSGVLGTEAFF.

The chain links TRBV6-2 or TRBV6-3 to TRBJ2-2; 15 bases fit TRBD2. This CDR3 has 17 amino acids. Germline trimming cut 4 bases from V and 4 bases from J; bases unmatched to any gene: 4. Per the germline V gene, CDR1 is MNHEY and CDR2 is SVGEGT. The CDR3: CASSWTSGGVGTGELFF. Here the CDR3 DNA reads TGTGCCAGCAGTTGGACTAGCGGGGGGGTCGGCACCGGGGAGCTGTTTTTT.

A remark on this clone: Sequence at one end of the junction differs from germline and may be a read error. The chain links TRBV5-5 to TRBJ1-2, with TRBD1 matching over 7 bases. CDR1 SGHKS and CDR2 YYEKEE come from the germline V gene (reference sequence). The CDR3 is made up of 13 amino acids. CDR3 sequence (DNA): TGTGCCAGCAGCTTACCGGGACAGCTAATTCTCTACTTC. It codes for CASSLPGQLILYF.

The J gene is TRBJ2-3, the V gene TRBV10-1, with 8 nucleotides matching TRBD2. The ends lost 3 bases at V and 4 bases at J; junction bases unmatched: 6. Germline V CDR1 and CDR2: WNHNN, SYGVQD (reference sequence). CDR3 size: 15 residues. The CDR3 here is CASSDGAGDADTQYF. CDR3 bases: TGCGCCAGCAGTGATGGAGCGGGGGATGCAGATACGCAGTATTTT.

The chain joins TRBV28 to TRBJ1-6, with a weak D call TRBD1 (6 bases). Between the trimmed V and J ends, which lost 2 bases and 12 bases, there was a span of 11 bases. The length of the CDR3 is 13 residues. Germline CDR1 MDHEN, CDR2 SYDVKM. CDR3 DNA sequence: TGTGCCAGCAGTTTACAGGGGCGCGGACCCCTCCACTTT. This codes for CASSLQGRGPLHF.

This clone has a handful of counts. This CDR3 is also generated by other DNA sequences in the sample. The rearrangement links TRBV6-6 to TRBJ2-3, with a possible D match to TRBD1 (5 bases). Germline values: CDR1 MNHNY, CDR2 SVGAGI (reference sequence). This CDR3 has 12 residues. With 6 bases removed from V and 6 bases from J, the gap between germline ends came to 10 bases. CDR3 nucleotide sequence: TGTGCCAGCAGCCAGGGTGCGGATACGCAGTATTTT. This gives the protein CASSQGADTQYF.

The genes are TRBV30 and TRBJ2-7; TRBD2 matches at 7 bases. The CDR3 runs to 14 residues. V trimming: 2 bases; J trimming: 1 base; junction bases outside the gene matches: 5. CDR1 and CDR2 (germline): GTSNPN, SVGIG (reference sequence). The CDR3 coding sequence is TGTGCCTGGAGTTCTAAGGGAGGGTCCTACGAGCAGTACTTC. Amino acid sequence: CAWSSKGGSYEQYF. Together with reference TRBV30 and TRBJ2-7, the CDR3 gives the full variable domain: SQTIHQWPATLVQPVGSPLSLECTVEGTSNPNLYWYRQAAGRGLQLLFYSVGIGQISSEVPQNLSASRPQDRQFILSSKKLLLSDSGFYLCAWSSKGGSYEQYFGPGTRLTVT.

The rearrangement uses TRBV19 and TRBJ1-1; D possibly corresponds to TRBD1 (6 bases). CDR3 length: 15 amino acids. Germline assignment: CDR1 LNHDA and CDR2 SQIVND (reference sequence). The ends were cut back, 5 bases at V and 4 bases at J, with 17 bases in the middle. The CDR3 nucleotides are TGTGCCAGTAGTTCTCTTGACAGGCGGAGCACTGAAGCTTTCTTT. Translating gives CASSSLDRRSTEAFF.

This chain connects TRBV2 to TRBJ1-2; D is ambiguous. The length of the CDR3 is 15 residues. Trimming left V 6 bases short and J 0 bases short, with 14 bases between. CDR1 SNHLY and CDR2 FYNNEI come from the germline V gene. CDR3 residues: CASRQLPGPNYGYTF. The CDR3 DNA reads as TGTGCCAGCAGGCAGTTGCCTGGCCCTAACTATGGCTACACCTTC.

The chain uses TRBV5-6 and TRBJ1-3; 7 bases align to TRBD1. Germline V gives CDR1 SGHDT, CDR2 YYEEEE. The CDR3 length is 13 residues. V trimming: 3 bases; J trimming: 3 bases; junction bases outside the gene matches: 0. CDR3 nucleotide sequence: TGTGCCAGCAGCTCAGGGGGTGGAAACACCATATATTTT. It specifies CASSSGGGNTIYF.